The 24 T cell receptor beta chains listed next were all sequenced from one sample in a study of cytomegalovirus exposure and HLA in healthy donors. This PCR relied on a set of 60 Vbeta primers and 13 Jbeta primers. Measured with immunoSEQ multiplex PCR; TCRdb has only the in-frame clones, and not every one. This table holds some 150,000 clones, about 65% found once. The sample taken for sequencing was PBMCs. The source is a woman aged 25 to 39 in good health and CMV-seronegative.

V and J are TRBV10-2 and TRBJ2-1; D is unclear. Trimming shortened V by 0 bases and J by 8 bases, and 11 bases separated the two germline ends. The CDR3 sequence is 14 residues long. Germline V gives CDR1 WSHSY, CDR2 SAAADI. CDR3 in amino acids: CASSESRSLHEQFF. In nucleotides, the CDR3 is TGCGCCAGCAGTGAGTCGAGGAGTTTACATGAGCAGTTCTTC.

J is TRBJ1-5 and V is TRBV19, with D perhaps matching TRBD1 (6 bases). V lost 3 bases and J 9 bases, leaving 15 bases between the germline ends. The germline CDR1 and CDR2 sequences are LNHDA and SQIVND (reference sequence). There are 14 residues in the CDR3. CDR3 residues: CASSILDRDSPQHF. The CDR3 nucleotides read TGTGCCAGTAGTATTTTGGACAGAGATTCGCCCCAGCATTTT.

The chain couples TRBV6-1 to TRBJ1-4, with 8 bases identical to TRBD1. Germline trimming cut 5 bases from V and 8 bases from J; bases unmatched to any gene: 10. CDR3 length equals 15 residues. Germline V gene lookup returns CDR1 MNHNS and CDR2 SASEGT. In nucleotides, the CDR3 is TGTGCCAGCAGTACCAACACAGGGGGAGAGGAAAAACTGTTTTTT. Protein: CASSTNTGGEEKLFF.

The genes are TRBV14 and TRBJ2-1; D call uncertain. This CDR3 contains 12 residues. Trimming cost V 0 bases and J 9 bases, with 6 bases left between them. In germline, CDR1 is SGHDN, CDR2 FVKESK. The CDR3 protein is CASSQEHLEQFF. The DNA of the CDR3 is TGTGCCAGCAGCCAAGAACATCTTGAGCAGTTCTTC.

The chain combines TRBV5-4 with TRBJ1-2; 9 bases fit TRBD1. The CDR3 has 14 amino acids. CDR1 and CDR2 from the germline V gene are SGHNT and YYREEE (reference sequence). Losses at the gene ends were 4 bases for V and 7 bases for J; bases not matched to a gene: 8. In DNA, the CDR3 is TGTGCCAGCAGCCGGGGACAGGGAGGGGTTGGCTACACCTTC. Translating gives CASSRGQGGVGYTF.

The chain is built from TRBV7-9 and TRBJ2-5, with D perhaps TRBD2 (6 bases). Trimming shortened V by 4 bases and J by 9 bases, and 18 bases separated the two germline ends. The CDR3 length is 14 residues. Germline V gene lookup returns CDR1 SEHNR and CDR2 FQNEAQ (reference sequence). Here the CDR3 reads CASSSEGPRRPQYF. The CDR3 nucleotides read TGTGCCAGCAGCTCGGAGGGGCCCCGCCGACCCCAGTACTTC. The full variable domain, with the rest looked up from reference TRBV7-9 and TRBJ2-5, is DTGVSQNPRHKITKRGQNVTFRCDPISEHNRLYWYRQTLGQGPEFLTYFQNEAQLEKSRLLSDRFSAERPKGSFSTLEIQRTEQGDSAMYLCASSSEGPRRPQYFGPGTRLLVL.

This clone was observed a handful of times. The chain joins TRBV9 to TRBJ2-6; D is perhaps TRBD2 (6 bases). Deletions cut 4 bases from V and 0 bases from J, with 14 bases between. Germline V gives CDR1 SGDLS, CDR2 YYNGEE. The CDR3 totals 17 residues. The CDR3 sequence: CASSPEVGGSGANVLTF. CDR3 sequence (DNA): TGTGCCAGCAGCCCAGAGGTGGGGGGCTCTGGGGCCAACGTCCTGACTTTC.

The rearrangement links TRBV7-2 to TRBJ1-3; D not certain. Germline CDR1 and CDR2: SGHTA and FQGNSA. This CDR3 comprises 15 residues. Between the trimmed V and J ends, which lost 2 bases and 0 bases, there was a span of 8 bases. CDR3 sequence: CASSLWEGSGNTIYF. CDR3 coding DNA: TGTGCCAGCAGCTTATGGGAGGGCTCTGGAAACACCATATATTTT. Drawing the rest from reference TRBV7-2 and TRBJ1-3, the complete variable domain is GAGVSQSPSNKVTEKGKDVELRCDPISGHTALYWYRQSLGQGLEFLIYFQGNSAPDKSGLPSDRFSAERTGGSVSTLTIQRTQQEDSAVYLCASSLWEGSGNTIYFGEGSWLTVV.

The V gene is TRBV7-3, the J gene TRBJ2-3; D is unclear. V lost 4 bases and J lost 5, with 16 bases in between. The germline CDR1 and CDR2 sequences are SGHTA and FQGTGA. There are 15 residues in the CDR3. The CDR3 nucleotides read TGTGCCAGCAGCTCAAAAACCATGTCGGGAGATACGCAGTATTTT. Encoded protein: CASSSKTMSGDTQYF.

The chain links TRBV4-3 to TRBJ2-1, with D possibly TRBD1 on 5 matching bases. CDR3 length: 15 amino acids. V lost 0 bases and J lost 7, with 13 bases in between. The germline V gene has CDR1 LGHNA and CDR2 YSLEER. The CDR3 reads CASSQDPQGFNEQFF. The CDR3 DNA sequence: TGCGCCAGCAGCCAAGATCCCCAGGGTTTTAATGAGCAGTTCTTC.

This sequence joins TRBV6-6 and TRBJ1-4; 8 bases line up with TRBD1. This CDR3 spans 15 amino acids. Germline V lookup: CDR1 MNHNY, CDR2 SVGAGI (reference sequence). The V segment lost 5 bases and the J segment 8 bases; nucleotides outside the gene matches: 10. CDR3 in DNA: TGTGCCAGCAGTGCCCCGGACAGGGAAGAAGAAAAACTGTTTTTT. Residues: CASSAPDREEEKLFF.

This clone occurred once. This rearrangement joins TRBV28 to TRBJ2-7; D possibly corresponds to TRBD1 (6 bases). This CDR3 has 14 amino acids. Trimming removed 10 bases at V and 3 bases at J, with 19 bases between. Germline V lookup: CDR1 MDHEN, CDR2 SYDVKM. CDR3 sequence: CATSAGTPLYEQYF. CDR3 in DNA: TGTGCCACCTCAGCCGGGACACCGCTCTACGAGCAGTACTTC. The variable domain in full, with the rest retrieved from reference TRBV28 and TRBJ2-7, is DVKVTQSSRYLVKRTGEKVFLECVQDMDHENMFWYRQDPGLGLRLIYFSYDVKMKEKGDIPEGYSVSREKKERFSLILESASTNQTSMYLCATSAGTPLYEQYFGPGTRLTVT.

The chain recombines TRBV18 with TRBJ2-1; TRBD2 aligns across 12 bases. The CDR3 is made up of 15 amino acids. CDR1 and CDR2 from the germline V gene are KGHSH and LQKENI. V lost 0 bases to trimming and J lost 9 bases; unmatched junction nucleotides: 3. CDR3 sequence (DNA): TGTGCCAGCTCACCACCGACTAGCGGGAGAGTTGAGCAGTTCTTC. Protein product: CASSPPTSGRVEQFF.

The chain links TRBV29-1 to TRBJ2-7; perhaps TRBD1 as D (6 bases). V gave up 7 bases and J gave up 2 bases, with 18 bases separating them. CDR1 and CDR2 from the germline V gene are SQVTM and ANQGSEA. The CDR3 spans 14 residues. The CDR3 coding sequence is TGCAGCGCCAACCACGGGACAACGACCTACGAGCAGTACTTC. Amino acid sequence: CSANHGTTTYEQYF.

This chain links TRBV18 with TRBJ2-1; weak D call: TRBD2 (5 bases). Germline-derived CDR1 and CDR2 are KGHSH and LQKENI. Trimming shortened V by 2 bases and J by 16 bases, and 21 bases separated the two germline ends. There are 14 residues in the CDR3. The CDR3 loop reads CASSPGSSASLVFF. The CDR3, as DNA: TGTGCCAGCTCACCAGGGAGCAGCGCTTCTTTGGTTTTCTTC.

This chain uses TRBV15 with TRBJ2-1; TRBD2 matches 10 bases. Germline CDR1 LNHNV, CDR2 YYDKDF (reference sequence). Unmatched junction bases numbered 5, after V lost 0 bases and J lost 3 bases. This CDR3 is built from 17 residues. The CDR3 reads CATSRDSTSGDYNEQFF. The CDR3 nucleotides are TGTGCCACCAGCAGAGATTCCACTAGCGGGGACTACAATGAGCAGTTCTTC.

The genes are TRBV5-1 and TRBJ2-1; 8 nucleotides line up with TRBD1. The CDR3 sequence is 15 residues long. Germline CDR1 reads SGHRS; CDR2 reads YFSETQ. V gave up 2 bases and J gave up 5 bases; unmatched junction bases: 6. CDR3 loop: CASSFGQGGDNEQFF. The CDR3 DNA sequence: TGCGCCAGCAGCTTCGGACAGGGCGGCGACAATGAGCAGTTCTTC.

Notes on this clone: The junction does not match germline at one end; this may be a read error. The DNA of the CDR3 is TGTGCTAGCAGCTGGCAGGTGGGCACTGAAGCTTTCTTT. As protein: CASSWQVGTEAFF. This sequence joins TRBV7-7 and TRBJ1-1; D is ambiguous. Per the germline V gene, CDR1 is SSHAT and CDR2 is FNYEAQ (reference sequence). The CDR3 extends over 13 amino acids.

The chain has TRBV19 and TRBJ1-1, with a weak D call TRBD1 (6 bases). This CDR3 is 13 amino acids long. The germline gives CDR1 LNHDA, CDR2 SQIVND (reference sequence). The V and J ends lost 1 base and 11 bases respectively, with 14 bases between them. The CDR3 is CASSIGSAGAAFF. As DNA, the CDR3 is TGTGCCAGTAGTATAGGGTCGGCAGGGGCGGCTTTCTTT. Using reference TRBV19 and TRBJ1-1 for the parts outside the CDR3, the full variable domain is DGGITQSPKYLFRKEGQNVTLSCEQNLNHDAMYWYRQDPGQGLRLIYYSQIVNDFQKGDIAEGYSVSREKKESFPLTVTSAQKNPTAFYLCASSIGSAGAAFFGQGTRLTVV.

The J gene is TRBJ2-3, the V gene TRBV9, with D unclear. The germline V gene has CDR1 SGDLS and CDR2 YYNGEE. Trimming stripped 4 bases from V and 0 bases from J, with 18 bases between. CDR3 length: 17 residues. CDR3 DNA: TGTGCCAGCAGCCCCCGCATCCTACCCGTTAGCACAGATACGCAGTATTTT. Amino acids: CASSPRILPVSTDTQYF. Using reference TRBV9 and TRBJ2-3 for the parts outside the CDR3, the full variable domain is DSGVTQTPKHLITATGQRVTLRCSPRSGDLSVYWYQQSLDQGLQFLIQYYNGEERAKGNILERFSAQQFPDLHSELNLSSLELGDSALYFCASSPRILPVSTDTQYFGPGTRLTVL.

The CDR3, as DNA: TGTGCCAGCAGTTTGGGGACAGGGGTTGGCGAGCAGTACTTC. Its protein is CASSLGTGVGEQYF. The rearrangement joins TRBV27 to TRBJ2-5; 10 bases are shared with TRBD1. Gene TRBJ2-7 matches the end of the DNA better, so the J call may be wrong. Germline CDR1 is MNHEY and CDR2 is SMNVEV (reference sequence). This CDR3 is 14 amino acids long.

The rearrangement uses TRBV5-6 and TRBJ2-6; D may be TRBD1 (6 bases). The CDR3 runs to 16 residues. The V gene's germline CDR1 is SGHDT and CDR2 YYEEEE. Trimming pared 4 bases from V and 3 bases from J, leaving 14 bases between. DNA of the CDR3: TGTGCCAGCAGCCGGACAGAAGTGGTTGGGGCCAACGTCCTGACTTTC. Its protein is CASSRTEVVGANVLTF.

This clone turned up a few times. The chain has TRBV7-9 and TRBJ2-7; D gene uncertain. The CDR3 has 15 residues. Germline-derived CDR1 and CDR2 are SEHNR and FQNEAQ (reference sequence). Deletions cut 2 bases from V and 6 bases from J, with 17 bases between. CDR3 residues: CASSLTGAQYGEQYF. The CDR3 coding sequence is TGTGCCAGCAGCTTAACTGGAGCCCAATATGGCGAGCAGTACTTC.

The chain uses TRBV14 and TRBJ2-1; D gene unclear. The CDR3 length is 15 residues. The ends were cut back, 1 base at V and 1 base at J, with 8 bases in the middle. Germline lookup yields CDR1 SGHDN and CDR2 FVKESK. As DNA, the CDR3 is TGTGCCAGCAGCCAAGTCGGTGAGTCCTACAATGAGCAGTTCTTC. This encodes CASSQVGESYNEQFF.